The 13 T cell receptor beta chains presented below share a single source sample, sequenced in a study of blood T cell repertoires in COVID-19. Sequencing was performed with immunoSEQ multiplex PCR; in TCRdb, only in-frame clones are kept and a portion is missing. The data contain 200,000 to 250,000 clones, approximately 89% of them singletons. Source material: peripheral blood. The source is a woman in her thirties or forties with acute or convalescent COVID-19.

The V gene is TRBV5-4, the J gene TRBJ1-3, with D unresolved. In germline, CDR1 is SGHNT, CDR2 YYREEE (reference sequence). This CDR3 is built from 14 residues. The V and J ends lost 0 bases and 4 bases respectively, with 8 bases between them. CDR3 nucleotides: TGTGCCAGCAGCTTGGGAGGTTTCGGAAACACCATATATTTT. It codes for CASSLGGFGNTIYF.

This chain uses TRBV19 with TRBJ1-5; possible D gene TRBD1, 6 bases. The germline V gene has CDR1 LNHDA and CDR2 SQIVND (reference sequence). V gave up 5 bases and J gave up 6 bases, with 11 bases separating them. The CDR3 totals 13 residues. In DNA form, the CDR3 reads TGTGCCAGTAGTCGGACAGCGATTCAGCCCCAGCATTTT. Its protein product is CASSRTAIQPQHF.

This clone was counted a single time. The chain couples TRBV6-6 to TRBJ1-1; D is unresolved. Trimming removed 5 bases from V and 5 bases from J, with 6 bases in between. CDR1 MNHNY and CDR2 SVGAGI come from the germline V gene (reference sequence). The CDR3 runs to 11 residues. The CDR3 DNA reads TGTGCCAGCAGTCCCTCGACTGAAGCTTTCTTT. This sequence encodes CASSPSTEAFF.

V gene TRBV6-1 combines with J gene TRBJ2-1; D is ambiguous. Germline-derived CDR1 and CDR2 are MNHNS and SASEGT. This CDR3 is 14 amino acids long. V dropped 0 bases and J dropped 12 bases, with 15 bases sitting between them. CDR3 protein: CASSEAPRFISQFF. In nucleotides, the CDR3 is TGTGCCAGCAGTGAAGCGCCTAGATTTATTTCGCAGTTCTTC.

V usage is TRBV12-5 and J usage is TRBJ2-5, with 10 nucleotides matching TRBD2. Germline V lookup: CDR1 LGHNT, CDR2 FRNRAP. V lost 2 bases, J lost 5 bases, and 8 bases stayed unmatched. The CDR3 sequence is 16 residues long. The DNA for the CDR3 is TGTGCTAGTGGTTTGTCATCGGAGCGGGGGGGTGAGACCCAGTACTTC. Encoded protein: CASGLSSERGGETQYF.

To note about this clone: The identical CDR3 is also encoded by other nucleotide sequences in the sample. The CDR3 is CASSVGLASTDTQYF. CDR3 DNA sequence: TGTGCCAGCAGCGTAGGCCTAGCATCCACAGATACGCAGTATTTT. The rearrangement joins TRBV9 to TRBJ2-3, with a weak D call TRBD2 (5 bases). Germline V gene lookup returns CDR1 SGDLS and CDR2 YYNGEE. This CDR3 is 15 amino acids long. Trimming stripped 0 bases from V and 2 bases from J, with 10 bases between.

The chain employs TRBV3-1 (or the pseudogene TRBV3-2) and TRBJ1-3; D is possibly TRBD1 (5 bases). The CDR3 length is 16 residues. Germline V gives CDR1 LGHDT, CDR2 YNNKEL (reference sequence). The V and J ends lost 1 base and 3 bases respectively, with 13 bases between them. CDR3 sequence reads: CASSQGPQGGGNTIYF. CDR3 nucleotide sequence: TGTGCCAGCAGCCAAGGACCCCAGGGTGGTGGAAACACCATATATTTT.

The rearrangement links TRBV11-3 to TRBJ2-3; tentative D call: TRBD2 (5 bases). CDR1 and CDR2 (germline): SGHNT, YENEEA. The CDR3 loop spans 15 amino acids. Trimming pared 1 base from V and 0 bases from J, leaving 8 bases between. This CDR3 reads CASSLGGRSTDTQYF. In DNA form, the CDR3 reads TGTGCCAGCAGCTTAGGAGGGCGGAGCACAGATACGCAGTATTTT.

The chain links TRBV19 to TRBJ2-3; tentatively, D is TRBD1 (5 bases). The V and J ends lost 5 bases and 3 bases respectively, with 21 bases between them. Germline V CDR1 and CDR2: LNHDA, SQIVND (reference sequence). The CDR3 loop spans 17 amino acids. CDR3 bases: TGTGCCAGTAGTGACGTGTTCGGCCAGGGAAGGACAGATACGCAGTATTTT. Its protein product is CASSDVFGQGRTDTQYF.

The J gene is TRBJ1-1, the V gene TRBV11-3; tentatively, D is TRBD1 (6 bases). Trimming took off 2 bases at V and 5 bases at J, with 9 bases between the two ends. Germline loops: CDR1 SGHNT, CDR2 YENEEA. The CDR3 spans 13 residues. CDR3 region: CASSLQGRTEAFF. CDR3 DNA sequence: TGTGCCAGCAGCTTACAGGGGCGTACTGAAGCTTTCTTT.

V is TRBV29-1 and J is TRBJ2-1; D is unresolved. Trimming cost V 5 bases and J 4 bases, with 6 bases left between them. The CDR3 spans 11 residues. Germline values: CDR1 SQVTM, CDR2 ANQGSEA. The CDR3 sequence: CSVSKYNEQFF. In nucleotides, the CDR3 is TGCAGCGTTTCTAAATACAATGAGCAGTTCTTC.

The chain employs TRBV5-4 and TRBJ2-5, with 10 bases matching TRBD1. The J segment lost 4 bases and the V segment lost 4 bases, leaving 13 bases of the junction unmatched. CDR3 size: 17 residues. CDR1 and CDR2 (germline): SGHNT, YYREEE (reference sequence). The CDR3 is CASSPPPGQGLGETQYF. The CDR3 coding sequence is TGTGCCAGCAGCCCACCCCCGGGACAGGGGTTAGGAGAGACCCAGTACTTC. Combining the CDR3 with reference TRBV5-4 and TRBJ2-5 gives the whole variable domain ETGVTQSPTHLIKTRGQQVTLRCSSQSGHNTVSWYQQALGQGPQFIFQYYREEENGRGNFPPRFSGLQFPNYSSELNVNALELDDSALYLCASSPPPGQGLGETQYFGPGTRLLVL.

The chain has TRBV5-5 and TRBJ2-2, with 10 bases fitting TRBD2. The germline V gene encodes CDR1 SGHKS and CDR2 YYEKEE (reference sequence). Germline trimming cut 1 base from V and 9 bases from J; bases unmatched to any gene: 6. This CDR3 contains 15 residues. CDR3 region: CASSLSGGAVRELFF. CDR3 nucleotides: TGTGCCAGCAGCTTGAGCGGGGGGGCCGTTAGGGAGCTGTTTTTT.